This T cell receptor beta chain was recorded in a study of OX40 agonist ivuxolimab in advanced cancers. Study overall: Those treated in dose escalation had hepatocellular carcinoma, melanoma, renal cell cancer or head and neck cancer. The mean age was roughly 60 years, ranging from about 20 to 79, with less than 90% of participants male.

The CDR3 has 12 residues. CDR1 is LNHDA, CDR2 SQIVND, per germline (reference sequence). V was cut by 1 base and J by 2 bases, with 2 bases left in between. Profiling relied on immunoSEQ multiplex PCR, and the TCRdb table lists in-frame clones only, not all of them. The repertoire holds around 62,000 clones, with 75% to 85% as singletons. The chain couples TRBV19 to TRBJ1-1; no firm D call. Sequences were derived from CD4+ or CD8+ T cells sorted from blood, sampled in a trial of the OX40 agonist ivuxolimab. This sequence originates from an adult with an advanced solid tumor such as melanoma, head and neck, liver or kidney cancer. The CDR3 DNA sequence: TGTGCCAGTAGTATAGTTAACACTGAAGCTTTCTTT. Translated, it gives CASSIVNTEAFF.